A selection of T cell receptor beta chains follows, all from one sample in a study of tumor-infiltrating lymphocytes in primary liver carcinoma. TCRdb re-analysed the multiplex PCR reads in MiXCR, keeping a single row per CDR3 protein. The profile covers about 84,000 distinct CDR3 sequences, with 72% appearing a single time and around 19% taken by the ten largest. Sequencing was performed on liver tumor tissue from sampling region 1. The receptors derive from a man aged 35-49 years with primary liver carcinoma and hepatitis B virus infection. CDR3s include the opening cysteine and the closing phenylalanine or tryptophan. The order of the fields is D gene, clone size, J gene, V gene, CDR3 protein, CDR3 DNA. D genes are given only for firm matches. Clone size is stated in some rows and not others, as once, few, many or a class when expanded.

D gene: .; clone size: many; J gene: TRBJ2-7; V gene: TRBV28; CDR3 protein: CASSLLVPEQYF; CDR3 DNA: TGTGCCAGCAGTTTACTAGTTCCCGAGCAGTACTTC
D gene: .; clone size: .; J gene: TRBJ1-5; V gene: TRBV5-5; CDR3 protein: CASSFHGPGSNQPQHF; CDR3 DNA: TGTGCCAGCAGCTTCCACGGCCCTGGGAGCAATCAGCCCCAGCATTTT
D gene: .; clone size: .; J gene: TRBJ1-1; V gene: TRBV24-1; CDR3 protein: CATSATDTEAFF; CDR3 DNA: TGTGCCACCAGTGCGACTGACACTGAAGCTTTCTTT
D gene: .; clone size: .; J gene: TRBJ1-4; V gene: TRBV11-2; CDR3 protein: CASSLGQGDGEKPFF; CDR3 DNA: TGCGCCAGCAGCTTAGGGCAGGGTGATGGCGAAAAACCGTTTTTT
D gene: TRBD1; clone size: many; J gene: TRBJ2-7; V gene: TRBV28; CDR3 protein: CASSSHRDRASWQYF; CDR3 DNA: TGTGCCAGCAGTTCCCACCGGGACAGGGCCTCCTGGCAGTACTTC
D gene: .; clone size: .; J gene: TRBJ2-1; V gene: TRBV29-1; CDR3 protein: CSVDRDWAYNEQFF; CDR3 DNA: TGCAGCGTTGACAGGGACTGGGCCTACAATGAACAGTTCTTC
D gene: .; clone size: .; J gene: TRBJ1-6; V gene: TRBV12-3/TRBV12-4; CDR3 protein: CASSLRRASPPHF; CDR3 DNA: TGTGCCAGCAGTTTGAGAAGGGCCTCACCCCCCCACTTT
D gene: TRBD2; clone size: .; J gene: TRBJ2-3; V gene: TRBV10-3; CDR3 protein: CTINPGLAGGSADTQYF; CDR3 DNA: TGTACCATCAACCCGGGACTAGCGGGAGGGAGCGCAGATACGCAGTATTTT
D gene: TRBD2; clone size: .; J gene: TRBJ2-1; V gene: TRBV6-5; CDR3 protein: CASSPLTPGLGYNGQFF; CDR3 DNA: TGTGCCAGCAGTCCCCTTACCCCAGGACTAGGCTACAATGGGCAGTTCTTC
D gene: .; clone size: .; J gene: TRBJ2-7; V gene: TRBV6-2/TRBV6-3; CDR3 protein: CDSSYTCGSSYEQYF; CDR3 DNA: .
D gene: .; clone size: medium-sized; J gene: TRBJ2-7; V gene: TRBV4-2; CDR3 protein: CASSQEFRASSYEQYF; CDR3 DNA: TGTGCCAGCAGCCAAGAGTTCCGCGCTAGCTCCTACGAGCAGTACTTC
D gene: TRBD2; clone size: few; J gene: TRBJ2-2; V gene: TRBV6-1; CDR3 protein: CVSRATSGARELFF; CDR3 DNA: TGTGTCAGCAGAGCTACTAGCGGGGCCCGGGAGCTGTTTTTT
D gene: .; clone size: few; J gene: TRBJ1-1; V gene: TRBV20-1; CDR3 protein: CSTLGSDTKTEAFF; CDR3 DNA: TGCAGTACTCTGGGCTCAGATACAAAGACTGAAGCTTTCTTT
D gene: TRBD2; clone size: few; J gene: TRBJ2-3; V gene: TRBV7-2; CDR3 protein: CASSLRESRTDTQYF; CDR3 DNA: TGTGCCAGCAGCTTGCGGGAGTCCCGCACAGATACGCAGTATTTT
D gene: .; clone size: .; J gene: TRBJ1-5; V gene: TRBV11-2; CDR3 protein: CASSDIDIGQPQHF; CDR3 DNA: TGTGCCAGTAGCGACATAGACATAGGTCAGCCCCAGCATTTT
D gene: TRBD2; clone size: medium-sized; J gene: TRBJ2-1; V gene: TRBV12-3/TRBV12-4; CDR3 protein: CASSKLAGVNEQFF; CDR3 DNA: TGTGCCAGCAGTAAACTAGCGGGGGTCAATGAGCAGTTCTTC
D gene: TRBD2; clone size: .; J gene: TRBJ2-7; V gene: TRBV20-1; CDR3 protein: CSARRLAGGEGYF; CDR3 DNA: TGCAGTGCTCGCCGACTAGCGGGAGGGGAGGGGTACTTC
D gene: .; clone size: many; J gene: TRBJ2-2; V gene: TRBV10-2; CDR3 protein: CASSESAPGELFF; CDR3 DNA: TGCGCCAGCAGTGAGTCCGCGCCCGGGGAGCTGTTTTTT
D gene: TRBD1; clone size: .; J gene: TRBJ2-5; V gene: TRBV7-9; CDR3 protein: CASSLGDRRLQETQYF; CDR3 DNA: TGCGCCAGCAGCTTAGGGGACAGGCGGCTGCAAGAGACCCAGTACTTC
D gene: .; clone size: .; J gene: TRBJ2-6; V gene: TRBV11-2; CDR3 protein: CASSLGPGHSSRTNVLTF; CDR3 DNA: TGTGCCAGCAGCTTAGGGCCAGGACACAGCTCTCGGACCAACGTCCTGACTTTC
D gene: .; clone size: .; J gene: TRBJ2-3; V gene: TRBV6-1; CDR3 protein: CASSVTGSGIATQYF; CDR3 DNA: TGTGCCAGCAGTGTCACAGGGTCCGGCATAGCTACGCAGTATTTT
D gene: .; clone size: .; J gene: TRBJ2-7; V gene: TRBV10-3; CDR3 protein: CAISTLPPGRGFGEQYF; CDR3 DNA: TGTGCCATCAGTACCCTTCCCCCGGGACGGGGGTTCGGTGAGCAGTACTTC
D gene: TRBD2; clone size: many; J gene: TRBJ2-2; V gene: TRBV4-1; CDR3 protein: CASSQPDSGTNTGELFF; CDR3 DNA: TGCGCCAGCAGCCAACCTGATAGCGGGACGAATACCGGGGAGCTGTTTTTT
D gene: .; clone size: .; J gene: TRBJ2-7; V gene: TRBV6-5; CDR3 protein: CTSSYIRTCGTYEQYF; CDR3 DNA: TGTACCAGCAGTTACATAAGAACATGTGGTACCTACGAGCAGTACTTC
D gene: TRBD2; clone size: .; J gene: TRBJ2-7; V gene: TRBV7-9; CDR3 protein: CANTWGGNYEQYF; CDR3 DNA: TGTGCCAACACCTGGGGGGGGAACTACGAGCAGTACTTC
D gene: TRBD1; clone size: medium-sized; J gene: TRBJ2-3; V gene: TRBV11-3; CDR3 protein: CASSLGGQPTDTQYF; CDR3 DNA: TGTGCCAGCAGCTTAGGGGGACAGCCCACAGATACGCAGTATTTT
D gene: TRBD2; clone size: .; J gene: TRBJ2-5; V gene: TRBV4-2; CDR3 protein: CANSQDWGLALETQYF; CDR3 DNA: TGTGCCAACAGCCAAGATTGGGGACTAGCCCTAGAGACCCAGTACTTC
D gene: .; clone size: few; J gene: TRBJ2-7; V gene: TRBV12-3/TRBV12-4; CDR3 protein: CASKVSRYSYEQYF; CDR3 DNA: TGTGCCAGCAAAGTCTCACGGTACTCCTACGAGCAATACTTC
D gene: .; clone size: few; J gene: TRBJ2-6; V gene: TRBV4-2; CDR3 protein: CASSPEGPHSGANILTF; CDR3 DNA: TGTGCCAGCAGTCCAGAGGGGCCTCATTCTGGGGCCAACATCCTGACTTTC
D gene: .; clone size: .; J gene: TRBJ1-3; V gene: TRBV11-2; CDR3 protein: CVSAEGAGNTIYF; CDR3 DNA: TGTGTTTCAGCCGAGGGAGCTGGAAACACCATATATTTT
D gene: .; clone size: .; J gene: TRBJ2-1; V gene: TRBV11-2; CDR3 protein: CASSHRLVGDFNEQFF; CDR3 DNA: TGTGCCAGCAGCCATCGACTAGTGGGAGATTTCAATGAGCAGTTCTTC
D gene: TRBD1; clone size: many; J gene: TRBJ2-6; V gene: TRBV6-5; CDR3 protein: CASSYLKGARANVLTF; CDR3 DNA: TGTGCCAGCAGTTACCTAAAGGGGGCCAGGGCCAACGTCCTGACTTTC
D gene: TRBD1; clone size: .; J gene: TRBJ1-5; V gene: TRBV6-1; CDR3 protein: CTSTYGQASNQPQHF; CDR3 DNA: TGTACCAGCACTTATGGACAGGCTAGCAATCAGCCCCAGCATTTT
D gene: .; clone size: many; J gene: TRBJ1-1; V gene: TRBV10-2; CDR3 protein: CASSESSSMNTEAFF; CDR3 DNA: TGCGCCAGCAGTGAGTCAAGCAGTATGAACACTGAAGCTTTCTTT
D gene: TRBD1; clone size: .; J gene: TRBJ2-7; V gene: TRBV7-9; CDR3 protein: CVSSFTGGAIYEQYF; CDR3 DNA: TGCGTCAGCAGCTTTACAGGGGGCGCAATCTACGAGCAGTACTTT
D gene: .; clone size: .; J gene: TRBJ1-2; V gene: TRBV29-1; CDR3 protein: CSGAGIVGAAYGYTF; CDR3 DNA: TGCAGCGGAGCCGGGATAGTGGGCGCTGCCTATGGCTACACCTTC
D gene: .; clone size: many; J gene: TRBJ2-1; V gene: TRBV28; CDR3 protein: CASSLGGRNNEQFF; CDR3 DNA: TGTGCCAGCAGTTTAGGGGGACGGAACAATGAGCAGTTCTTC
D gene: .; clone size: .; J gene: TRBJ1-2; V gene: TRBV2; CDR3 protein: CASRGTEANYGYTF; CDR3 DNA: TGTGCCAGCAGGGGCACTGAAGCTAACTATGGCTACACCTTC
D gene: TRBD2; clone size: .; J gene: TRBJ2-1; V gene: TRBV5-1; CDR3 protein: CASSLFSGPSSYNERFF; CDR3 DNA: TGTGCCAGCAGCTTGTTTAGCGGGCCCAGCTCCTACAATGAGCGGTTCTTC
D gene: .; clone size: many; J gene: TRBJ1-1; V gene: TRBV29-1; CDR3 protein: CSVGGLNTEAFF; CDR3 DNA: TGCAGCGTTGGGGGCCTGAACACTGAAGCTTTCTTT
D gene: .; clone size: few; J gene: TRBJ2-7; V gene: TRBV5-1; CDR3 protein: CASISLPNSYEQYF; CDR3 DNA: TGCGCCAGCATCTCCCTGCCTAACTCCTACGAGCAGTATTTC
D gene: .; clone size: many; J gene: TRBJ2-3; V gene: TRBV6-1; CDR3 protein: CASSEIDYYSDTQYF; CDR3 DNA: TGTGCCAGCAGTGAAATCGACTACTACTCAGATACGCAGTATTTT
D gene: TRBD2; clone size: .; J gene: TRBJ2-5; V gene: TRBV24-1; CDR3 protein: CTASEGTNLRETRYF; CDR3 DNA: TGTACCGCCAGCGAAGGGACTAACCTTCGAGAGACCCGGTACTTC
D gene: TRBD2; clone size: many; J gene: TRBJ2-7; V gene: TRBV7-8; CDR3 protein: CASSPNRTSGGPSYEQYF; CDR3 DNA: TGTGCCAGCAGCCCAAATAGGACTAGCGGTGGGCCCTCCTACGAGCAGTACTTC
D gene: .; clone size: .; J gene: TRBJ2-1; V gene: TRBV12-3/TRBV12-4; CDR3 protein: CARSLQTLEQFF; CDR3 DNA: TGTGCCAGGAGTTTACAGACCCTTGAACAGTTCTTC
D gene: TRBD2; clone size: .; J gene: TRBJ2-3; V gene: TRBV4-1; CDR3 protein: CASNPSIGGSIGDAHYF; CDR3 DNA: TGCGCCAGCAACCCGTCAATCGGCGGGAGTATTGGAGATGCGCATTATTTC
D gene: .; clone size: .; J gene: TRBJ2-3; V gene: TRBV6-1; CDR3 protein: CASSEPACGPYSTDTQYF; CDR3 DNA: TGTGCCAGCAGTGAACCAGCTTGCGGGCCATATAGCACAGATACGCAATATTTT
D gene: .; clone size: many; J gene: TRBJ1-1; V gene: TRBV5-5; CDR3 protein: CASSLISVEEAFF; CDR3 DNA: TGTGCCAGCAGCTTGATCTCGGTGGAGGAAGCTTTCTTT
D gene: .; clone size: .; J gene: TRBJ2-5; V gene: TRBV4-1; CDR3 protein: CASSQGRVGQETQYF; CDR3 DNA: TGCGCCAGCAGCCAAGGTAGAGTGGGCCAAGAGACTCAGTACTTC